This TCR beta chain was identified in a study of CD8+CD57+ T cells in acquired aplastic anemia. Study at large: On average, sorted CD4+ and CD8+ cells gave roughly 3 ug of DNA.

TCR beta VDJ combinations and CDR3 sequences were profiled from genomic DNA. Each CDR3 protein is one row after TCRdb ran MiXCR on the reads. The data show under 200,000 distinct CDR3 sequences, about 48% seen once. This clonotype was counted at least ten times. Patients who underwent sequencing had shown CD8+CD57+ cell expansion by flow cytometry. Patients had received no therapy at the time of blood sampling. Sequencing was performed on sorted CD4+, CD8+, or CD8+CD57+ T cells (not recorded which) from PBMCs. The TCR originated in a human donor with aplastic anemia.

The CDR3 protein is CASSFPGTEAFF. The CDR3 bases are TGTGCCAGCAGCTTTCCGGGTACTGAAGCTTTCTTT. V gene TRBV11-2 combines with J gene TRBJ1-1; D is undetermined. CDR1 is SGHAT, CDR2 FQNNGV, per germline. CDR3 length: 12 residues. Trimming left V 3 bases short and J 5 bases short, with 7 bases between.